This TCR beta chain is from a study of patients and donors after allogeneic stem cell transplantation. Germline CDR1 is SEHNR and CDR2 is FQNEAQ (reference sequence). This CDR3 spans 14 amino acids. Trimming removed 5 bases from V and 1 base from J, with 11 bases in between. TCRdb recomputed calls from the RT-PCR reads with MiXCR, one row per CDR3 protein. The sample contains hundreds of thousands of distinct CDR3 sequences, around 16% of which appear only once. The table lists this clonotype with many counts. This sequence originates from a human donor who was either an allogeneic HSCT recipient or a stem cell or donor lymphocyte infusion donor (not recorded which). It is not recorded whose cells these are; they may come from a transplant donor. Sequenced input: blood, either unsorted or a sorted T cell fraction (not recorded which). The chain combines TRBV7-9 with TRBJ2-5; no definite D call. The CDR3 sequence: CASSLSRGQETQYF. The CDR3 nucleotides are TGTGCCAGCAGCCTCAGTCGTGGCCAAGAGACCCAGTACTTC.